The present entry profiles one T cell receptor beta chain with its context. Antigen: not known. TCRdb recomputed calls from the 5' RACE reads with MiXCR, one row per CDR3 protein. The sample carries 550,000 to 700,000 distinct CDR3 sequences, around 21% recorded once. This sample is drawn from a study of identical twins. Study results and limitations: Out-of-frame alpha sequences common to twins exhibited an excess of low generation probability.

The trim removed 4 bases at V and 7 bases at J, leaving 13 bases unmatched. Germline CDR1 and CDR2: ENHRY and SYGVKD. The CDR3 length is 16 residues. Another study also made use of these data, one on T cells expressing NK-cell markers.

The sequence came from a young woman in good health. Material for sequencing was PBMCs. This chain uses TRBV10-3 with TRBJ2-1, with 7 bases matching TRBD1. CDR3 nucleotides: TGTGCCATCAGTGGGATTAGGGGACAGTTATTAAATGAGCAGTTCTTC. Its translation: CAISGIRGQLLNEQFF.